These 27 T cell receptor beta chains were sequenced from one sample in a study of cytomegalovirus exposure and HLA in healthy donors. Some clones are missing from TCRdb's copy, which holds only in-frame ones; the method was immunoSEQ multiplex PCR. The sample has over 90,000 clones; approximately 94% are singletons. The specimen sequenced was PBMCs. All receptors come from a woman between 18 and 29 years old in good health and CMV-seronegative.

The chain links TRBV28 to TRBJ1-5; D is unclear. The CDR3 runs to 15 residues. The germline CDR1 and CDR2 sequences are MDHEN and SYDVKM. V was shortened by 2 bases and J by 0 bases, with 8 bases between the two germline ends. The CDR3 region is CASSLMRYSNQPQHF. DNA of the CDR3: TGTGCCAGCAGTTTAATGAGATATAGCAATCAGCCCCAGCATTTT.

In this sample, this clone turned up once. V and J are TRBV19 and TRBJ2-5, with 8 positions matching TRBD1. V dropped 6 bases and J dropped 0; count of bases not matched to a gene: 6. This CDR3 contains 15 residues. Per germline, CDR1 LNHDA and CDR2 SQIVND (reference sequence). The CDR3 sequence is CASRIGQGYQETQYF. CDR3 DNA: TGTGCCAGTAGGATCGGACAGGGCTACCAAGAGACCCAGTACTTC.

This chain uses TRBV7-9 with TRBJ2-5; D is perhaps TRBD2 (6 bases). The CDR3 runs to 15 residues. The germline gives CDR1 SEHNR, CDR2 FQNEAQ (reference sequence). Trimming shortened V by 5 bases and J by 1 base, and 14 bases separated the two germline ends. Written as DNA, the CDR3 is TGTGCCAGCAGCCCGCCCTCACTAGCCCAAGAGACCCAGTACTTC. It codes for CASSPPSLAQETQYF.

The chain is built from TRBV9 and TRBJ1-3, with 7 positions matching TRBD1. V dropped 3 bases and J dropped 1; count of bases not matched to a gene: 1. Germline assignment: CDR1 SGDLS and CDR2 YYNGEE. The CDR3 runs to 14 residues. DNA of the CDR3: TGTGCCAGCAGCGAGACAGGGTCTGGAAACACCATATATTTT. Translation: CASSETGSGNTIYF.

The CDR3: CASSLWSGRSETQYF. The CDR3 DNA reads TGCGCCAGCAGCTTGTGGTCAGGAAGGTCGGAGACCCAGTACTTC. The genes are TRBV5-1 and TRBJ2-5; the D is unclear. The CDR3 has 15 residues. Germline loops: CDR1 SGHRS, CDR2 YFSETQ. Trimming shortened V by 1 base and J by 5 bases, and 15 bases separated the two germline ends.

About this clone: Other DNA sequences in this specimen translate into the identical CDR3. The gene calls are TRBV19 and TRBJ1-1; tentative D call: TRBD1 (6 bases). Deletions cut 6 bases from V and 0 bases from J, with 8 bases between. CDR3 size: 13 residues. Germline CDR1 LNHDA, CDR2 SQIVND (reference sequence). CDR3 coding DNA: TGTGCCAGTAGCGACAGGTTGAACACTGAAGCTTTCTTT. It yields the protein CASSDRLNTEAFF.

The V and J genes are TRBV6-1 and TRBJ2-7; 9 nucleotides agree with TRBD1. This CDR3 comprises 13 residues. CDR1 is MNHNS and CDR2 is SASEGT in the germline V gene. The ends lost 11 bases at V and 4 bases at J; junction bases unmatched: 9. The CDR3 bases are TGTGCCGGAGCACCGGGACAGGGTTACGAGCAGTACTTC. It encodes CAGAPGQGYEQYF.

The J gene is TRBJ2-2, the V gene TRBV6-4; maybe TRBD2 (6 bases). Trimming took 3 bases from V and 5 from J, leaving 13 bases between them. Germline CDR1 and CDR2: MRHNA and SNTAGT. The CDR3 runs 15 residues. In nucleotides, the CDR3 is TGTGCCAGCAGTGAGGAGGGTGATCAAACCGGGGAGCTGTTTTTT. Protein: CASSEEGDQTGELFF.

This chain connects TRBV19 to TRBJ1-3; a possible D gene is TRBD1 (6 bases). V was shortened by 6 bases and J by 2 bases, with 14 bases between the two germline ends. The CDR3 covers 15 residues. The germline CDR1 and CDR2 sequences are LNHDA and SQIVND (reference sequence). CDR3 DNA sequence: TGTGCCAGTAGGAGAGAACAGGGAACTGGAAACACCATATATTTT. Residues: CASRREQGTGNTIYF.

The V gene is TRBV30, the J gene TRBJ2-2, with D tentatively TRBD2 (5 bases). V lost 0 bases and J 0 bases, leaving 11 bases between the germline ends. Germline CDR1 reads GTSNPN; CDR2 reads SVGIG (reference sequence). The CDR3 runs to 16 residues. The CDR3 protein is CAWSVLEETNTGELFF. The CDR3 coding sequence is TGTGCCTGGAGTGTACTGGAGGAGACGAACACCGGGGAGCTGTTTTTT.

The chain is built from TRBV18 and TRBJ1-1; 7 bases fit TRBD1. With V trimmed by 6 bases and J by 2 bases, 12 bases remained unmatched. The CDR3 runs to 16 residues. CDR1 is KGHSH, CDR2 LQKENI, per germline. The CDR3 DNA sequence: TGTGCCAGCTCGGAATATGACAGGGACTTTAACACTGAAGCTTTCTTT. It codes for CASSEYDRDFNTEAFF.

The chain carries TRBV7-9 and TRBJ1-2; D unclear. Trimming pared 5 bases from V and 0 bases from J, leaving 13 bases between. CDR3 length: 15 residues. Germline V CDR1 and CDR2: SEHNR, FQNEAQ (reference sequence). CDR3 loop: CASSLDNIANYGYTF. CDR3 coding DNA: TGTGCCAGCAGCCTAGACAACATCGCTAACTATGGCTACACCTTC.

Written as DNA, the CDR3 is TGTGCCAGCAGCTTGGTTCCGGGACAGGACTACGAGCAGTACTTC. This translates into CASSLVPGQDYEQYF. The chain uses TRBV5-6 and TRBJ2-7; 8 nucleotides agree with TRBD1. J was trimmed by 3 bases and V by 0 bases; bases with no gene match: 5. The CDR3 sequence is 15 residues long. Germline V lookup: CDR1 SGHDT, CDR2 YYEEEE.

V usage is TRBV7-2 and J usage is TRBJ2-7; 11 positions match TRBD1. CDR1 SGHTA and CDR2 FQGNSA come from the germline V gene. Unmatched junction bases numbered 6, after V lost 5 bases and J lost 3 bases. The CDR3 length is 15 residues. CDR3 region: CASSGEGQGVYEQYF. Written as DNA, the CDR3 is TGTGCCAGCAGCGGAGAGGGACAGGGGGTCTACGAGCAGTACTTC.

The rearrangement links TRBV9 to TRBJ2-6, with 7 bases identical to TRBD1. The J segment lost 0 bases and the V segment lost 2 bases, leaving 5 bases of the junction unmatched. Looked up from germline, CDR1 is SGDLS and CDR2 is YYNGEE. The CDR3 covers 17 residues. The CDR3 coding sequence is TGTGCCAGCAGCGTGGGACAGAAGCCCTCTGGGGCCAACGTCCTGACTTTC. The encoded protein is CASSVGQKPSGANVLTF.

The chain carries TRBV29-1 and TRBJ1-2, with a weak D call TRBD1 (5 bases). The CDR3 runs to 18 residues. The germline V gene has CDR1 SQVTM and CDR2 ANQGSEA. Trimming took 0 bases from V and 0 from J, leaving 20 bases between them. The CDR3 DNA follows: TGCAGCGTTGAAGATCGTGGGGCGTCGGGCGATACTAACTATGGCTACACCTTC. Amino acids: CSVEDRGASGDTNYGYTF.

This clone was picked up one time. This chain joins TRBV4-1 and TRBJ1-2; possibly TRBD1 for D (6 bases). The CDR3 has 14 residues. The V gene lost 3 bases and the J gene lost 3 bases, with 11 bases spanning the gap. Looked up from germline, CDR1 is MGHRA and CDR2 is YSYEKL. The CDR3 spells CASSHAGVDYGYTF. The CDR3 DNA is TGCGCCAGCAGCCACGCAGGGGTGGACTATGGCTACACCTTC.

The CDR3 coding sequence is TGTGCCAGCAGTGAAGGCAGGGCTGGCAATCAGCCCCAGCATTTT. Protein: CASSEGRAGNQPQHF. The V call is TRBV6-1, the J call TRBJ1-5, with D possibly being TRBD1 (5 bases). Deletions cut 1 base from V and 2 bases from J, with 9 bases between. The CDR3 contains 15 residues. CDR1 and CDR2 from the germline V gene are MNHNS and SASEGT.

This chain joins TRBV5-5 and TRBJ1-2; no definite D call. Deletions cut 1 base from V and 7 bases from J, with 11 bases between. Germline lookup yields CDR1 SGHKS and CDR2 YYEKEE (reference sequence). The CDR3 contains 13 residues. As DNA, the CDR3 is TGTGCCAGCAGCTTGCTCTTGGAGAGTGGCTACACCTTC. It translates to CASSLLLESGYTF.

V gene TRBV25-1 combines with J gene TRBJ2-2, with 7 bases fitting TRBD1. CDR3 size: 15 residues. CDR1 MGHDK and CDR2 SYGVNS come from the germline V gene. Trimming took 4 bases from V and 6 from J; bases not matched to a gene: 8. As DNA, the CDR3 is TGTGCCAGCAGTGGAGGACAGGTCTCGGCCGGGGAGCTGTTTTTT. It specifies CASSGGQVSAGELFF.

The chain recombines TRBV4-3 with TRBJ2-3, with 10 bases matching TRBD1. Germline assignment: CDR1 LGHNA and CDR2 YSLEER. V was clipped by 1 base and J by 10 bases; unmatched bases: 8. This CDR3 spans 15 amino acids. The CDR3 loop is CASSQGSRGTGAQYF. For the CDR3, the DNA is TGCGCCAGCAGCCAAGGCTCGCGGGGGACAGGGGCGCAGTATTTT.

This chain joins TRBV5-1 and TRBJ2-7; 11 positions agree with TRBD1. This CDR3 is 14 amino acids long. V lost 3 bases to trimming and J lost 2 bases; unmatched junction nucleotides: 1. Germline V lookup: CDR1 SGHRS, CDR2 YFSETQ. CDR3 nucleotide sequence: TGCGCCAGCAGCTCGGGACAGGGGGCCTACGAGCAGTACTTC. It encodes CASSSGQGAYEQYF. Full variable domain (missing parts from reference TRBV5-1 and TRBJ2-7): KAGVTQTPRYLIKTRGQQVTLSCSPISGHRSVSWYQQTPGQGLQFLFEYFSETQRNKGNFPGRFSGRQFSNSRSEMNVSTLELGDSALYLCASSSGQGAYEQYFGPGTRLTVT.

The chain joins TRBV25-1 to TRBJ1-1, with a possible D match to TRBD1 (5 bases). The CDR3 runs to 13 residues. CDR1 is MGHDK, CDR2 SYGVNS, per germline. Trimming took 1 base from V and 4 from J, leaving 7 bases between them. DNA for the CDR3: TGTGCCAGCAGTGAATGGGGCGGCACTGAAGCTTTCTTT. Amino acid sequence: CASSEWGGTEAFF.

The chain joins TRBV29-1 to TRBJ2-7, with TRBD2 matching over 7 bases. The CDR3 sequence is 13 residues long. The V segment lost 5 bases and the J segment 6 bases; nucleotides outside the gene matches: 10. Per the germline V gene, CDR1 is SQVTM and CDR2 is ANQGSEA. The CDR3 nucleotides read TGCAGCGTTCTACTATGGGGGGGAGGCGAGCAGTACTTC. This sequence encodes CSVLLWGGGEQYF.

This chain connects TRBV5-4 to TRBJ1-5; the D gene is possibly TRBD1 (5 bases). Per germline, CDR1 SGHNT and CDR2 YYREEE (reference sequence). The ends were cut back, 3 bases at V and 6 bases at J, with 13 bases in the middle. The CDR3 runs 14 residues. The CDR3 spells CASSSDTGAQPQHF. The CDR3 coding sequence is TGTGCCAGCAGCTCAGATACAGGTGCTCAGCCCCAGCATTTT.

A single count supports this clone. The chain couples TRBV2 to TRBJ1-3; D possibly corresponds to TRBD1 (6 bases). Germline V CDR1 and CDR2: SNHLY, FYNNEI. Trimming took 3 bases from V and 4 from J, leaving 22 bases between them. The CDR3 is 18 amino acids. CDR3 protein: CASSDQVSGVNRGNTIYF. Written as DNA, the CDR3 is TGTGCCAGCAGTGATCAGGTATCAGGGGTAAATAGAGGAAACACCATATATTTT.

This chain links TRBV2 with TRBJ2-7; TRBD1 aligns across 8 bases. The CDR3 covers 16 residues. V lost 5 bases to trimming and J lost 0 bases; unmatched junction nucleotides: 9. Germline V gene lookup returns CDR1 SNHLY and CDR2 FYNNEI. CDR3: CASSYPRDRSSYEQYF. CDR3 sequence (DNA): TGTGCCAGCAGTTATCCCCGGGACAGGTCCTCCTACGAGCAGTACTTC.